This TCR beta chain stems from a study of control samples from healthy donors and cancer patients. V lost 10 bases to trimming and J lost 2 bases; unmatched junction nucleotides: 8. CDR1 and CDR2 from the germline V gene are ENHRY and SYGVKD. The CDR3 runs to 14 residues. Assay: immunoSEQ multiplex PCR; the TCRdb copy retains only in-frame clones and omits some. The sample lists about 160,000 clones, roughly 95% seen once, with 0.85% to 1.3% in the top ten. This chain connects TRBV10-3 to TRBJ2-7; 10 bases align to TRBD2. Material: blood. The sequence was collected from a woman aged 25-40 years in good health. The CDR3 reads CATRAGGPTYEQYF. CDR3 DNA: TGTGCCACGCGAGCGGGGGGGCCGACCTACGAGCAGTACTTC.